A single sample is the source of the 27 T cell receptor beta chains below, sequenced in a study of Graves' ophthalmopathy and Graves' hyperthyroidism. RNA transcripts served as template for amplifying TCR beta CDR3 sequences. The first round was an RT-PCR with HTBI primers, and the second round was a multiplex PCR. Using its own MiXCR run on the multiplex PCR reads, TCRdb lists one record per CDR3 protein. The table has a few hundred thousand distinct CDR3 sequences, roughly 21% seen once. The sequencing sample was made of peripheral blood. These receptors were obtained from a woman between 45 and 65 years old with Graves' ophthalmopathy.

In this sample, this clonotype turned up many times. The V gene is TRBV20-1, the J gene TRBJ1-2, with 7 bases aligning to TRBD1. V lost 4 bases to trimming and J lost 3 bases; unmatched junction nucleotides: 5. The CDR3 is 13 amino acids. From germline, CDR1 is DFQATT and CDR2 SNEGSKA (reference sequence). CDR3 residues: CSATGGDDYGYTF. DNA for the CDR3: TGCAGTGCTACAGGGGGTGATGACTATGGCTACACCTTC.

The chain links TRBV27 to TRBJ2-2; 16 positions match TRBD2. Germline assignment: CDR1 MNHEY and CDR2 SMNVEV (reference sequence). The CDR3 has 16 residues. V lost 8 bases and J lost 5; bases outside the gene matches: 5. The CDR3 loop reads CASRGLAGGPTGELFF. Here the CDR3 DNA reads TGTGCCAGCCGGGGACTAGCGGGAGGGCCGACCGGGGAGCTGTTTTTT.

This clonotype has only a few counts. The chain uses TRBV9 and TRBJ2-7; 7 nucleotides line up with TRBD1. Germline values: CDR1 SGDLS, CDR2 YYNGEE. J lost 5 bases, V lost 3 bases, and 8 bases had no gene match. CDR3 size: 14 residues. The CDR3 bases are TGTGCCAGCAGCGGGGCGACAGGGAACCACGAGCAGTACTTC. Residues: CASSGATGNHEQYF. The full variable domain, with the rest looked up from reference TRBV9 and TRBJ2-7, is DSGVTQTPKHLITATGQRVTLRCSPRSGDLSVYWYQQSLDQGLQFLIQYYNGEERAKGNILERFSAQQFPDLHSELNLSSLELGDSALYFCASSGATGNHEQYFGPGTRLTVT.

This clonotype has a count of ten or more. V usage is TRBV7-8 and J usage is TRBJ1-1; 7 nucleotides line up with TRBD1. This CDR3 is built from 15 residues. V shed 2 bases, J shed 5 bases, and the junction held 8 bases outside the gene matches. CDR1 and CDR2 (germline): SGHVS, FQNEAQ. In nucleotides, the CDR3 is TGTGCCAGCAGCTTATCCCAGGGGGAGAGGACTGAAGCTTTCTTT. Protein: CASSLSQGERTEAFF.

Notes on this clonotype: A single base separates this from a much larger clone, so it may be a read error. The rearrangement uses TRBV29-1 and TRBJ2-7; possibly TRBD1 for D (5 bases). This CDR3 has 12 residues. CDR1 and CDR2 from the germline V gene are SQVTM and ANQGSEA. The V and J ends lost 7 bases and 2 bases respectively, with 12 bases between them. CDR3 protein: CSAQGATYEQYF. CDR3 coding DNA: TGCAGCGCCCAGGGCGCTACCTACGAGCAGTACTTC.

In this sample, this clonotype turned up many times. This chain uses TRBV2 with TRBJ1-2; D is possibly TRBD1 (5 bases). Trimming pared 6 bases from V and 5 bases from J, leaving 19 bases between. Germline CDR1 and CDR2: SNHLY and FYNNEI. The CDR3 contains 15 residues. This CDR3 is CASRDYRDRPYGYTF. The CDR3, as DNA: TGTGCCAGCAGGGACTACCGGGACCGACCGTATGGCTACACCTTC.

The V and J genes are TRBV6-5 and TRBJ2-5, with D perhaps TRBD1 (5 bases). V gave up 0 bases and J gave up 1 base, with 6 bases separating them. This CDR3 has 14 amino acids. Germline-derived CDR1 and CDR2 are MNHEY and SVGAGI. For the CDR3, the DNA is TGTGCCAGCAGTTACTCGGGGCTCCAAGAGACCCAGTACTTC. The encoded protein is CASSYSGLQETQYF.

This clonotype was counted at least ten times. The chain has TRBV5-4 and TRBJ1-1; 7 positions match TRBD1. The CDR3 spans 14 residues. V was clipped by 3 bases and J by 4 bases; unmatched bases: 6. The germline gives CDR1 SGHNT, CDR2 YYREEE (reference sequence). CDR3 sequence (DNA): TGTGCCAGCAGCTCACAGGGGCTGATCACTGAAGCTTTCTTT. This codes for CASSSQGLITEAFF.

J is TRBJ1-1 and V is TRBV7-3; TRBD1 agrees at 8 bases. J gave up 3 bases and V 5 bases, and 11 bases lay outside the gene matches. CDR3 length: 16 residues. Germline values: CDR1 SGHTA, CDR2 FQGTGA. Here the CDR3 reads CASSHFRDRIHTEAFF. The CDR3 region has the DNA TGTGCCAGCAGCCACTTTCGGGACAGGATTCACACTGAAGCTTTCTTT.

The chain is built from TRBV27 and TRBJ2-2, with 11 bases identical to TRBD1. Germline CDR1 MNHEY, CDR2 SMNVEV (reference sequence). The CDR3 consists of 20 residues. With 4 bases clipped from V and 5 bases from J, the junction kept 18 bases outside the gene matches. CDR3: CASSSRTGGFSGRSTGELFF. The CDR3 region has the DNA TGTGCCAGCAGTTCGCGGACAGGGGGCTTTAGCGGGAGAAGTACCGGGGAGCTGTTTTTT.

This clonotype was picked up many times. V usage is TRBV27 and J usage is TRBJ2-7; 7 bases match TRBD2. The germline CDR1 and CDR2 sequences are MNHEY and SMNVEV (reference sequence). The ends lost 6 bases at V and 6 bases at J; junction bases unmatched: 8. The CDR3 extends over 13 amino acids. The CDR3 reads CASRRGGYGEQYF. Written as DNA, the CDR3 is TGTGCCAGCAGGAGGGGAGGGTACGGCGAGCAGTACTTC.

Many counts were recorded for this clonotype. The CDR3 spells CASSPRTALNTEAFF. The CDR3 bases are TGTGCCAGCAGCCCCAGGACAGCGCTAAACACTGAAGCTTTCTTT. The chain has TRBV7-9 and TRBJ1-1, with TRBD1 as a possible D gene (6 bases). This CDR3 is built from 15 residues. V dropped 5 bases and J dropped 2 bases, with 15 bases sitting between them. The germline gives CDR1 SEHNR, CDR2 FQNEAQ (reference sequence).

At least ten counts were recorded for this clonotype. V is TRBV12-3 or TRBV12-4 and J is TRBJ2-5, with 14 bases matching TRBD2. Trimming removed 6 bases from V and 1 base from J; junction bases left unmatched: 1. The CDR3 sequence is 15 residues long. The DNA for the CDR3 is TGTGCCAGCAGCGGGACTAGCGGGAGCCAAGAGACCCAGTACTTC. Translated: CASSGTSGSQETQYF.

This clonotype was seen ten or more times. At one end, the junction sequence differs from germline, possibly due to a read error. The gene calls are TRBV27 and TRBJ2-5; D is undetermined. CDR1 is MNHEY, CDR2 SMNVEV, per germline (reference sequence). The CDR3 sequence is 13 residues long. As DNA, the CDR3 is TGTACCAGCAGTTTATCGCGATACGAGACCCAGTACTTC. It translates to CTSSLSRYETQYF.

In its sample, this clonotype was seen once. The V gene is TRBV28, the J gene TRBJ2-7; 9 bases line up with TRBD2. The CDR3 length is 16 residues. J gave up 7 bases and V 4 bases, and 14 bases lay outside the gene matches. CDR1 MDHEN and CDR2 SYDVKM come from the germline V gene. The CDR3 reads CASSYQRLAGLGEQYF. CDR3 DNA sequence: TGTGCCAGCAGTTACCAAAGGCTAGCGGGATTGGGGGAGCAGTACTTC. The full variable domain, completed using reference TRBV28 and TRBJ2-7, is DVKVTQSSRYLVKRTGEKVFLECVQDMDHENMFWYRQDPGLGLRLIYFSYDVKMKEKGDIPEGYSVSREKKERFSLILESASTNQTSMYLCASSYQRLAGLGEQYFGPGTRLTVT.

The table lists this clonotype with many counts. The V gene is TRBV12-3 or TRBV12-4, the J gene TRBJ1-1, with a tentative D call TRBD1 (6 bases). This CDR3 spans 12 amino acids. Trimming removed 2 bases from V and 8 bases from J, with 9 bases in between. This chain's CDR3 is CASSLSTGEAFF. CDR3 nucleotides: TGTGCCAGCAGTTTATCGACAGGCGAAGCTTTCTTT.

In its sample, this clonotype was seen many times. The chain is built from TRBV2 and TRBJ1-5, with a possible D match to TRBD1 (5 bases). Deletions cut 6 bases from V and 6 bases from J, with 18 bases between. In germline, CDR1 is SNHLY, CDR2 FYNNEI. This CDR3 is built from 15 residues. The CDR3 sequence is CASRRDRGGSQPQHF. In DNA, the CDR3 is TGTGCCAGCAGGAGGGACCGCGGAGGAAGTCAGCCCCAGCATTTT.

With regard to this clonotype: Given a much more abundant clone one base away, this may be a read error. The chain has TRBV20-1 and TRBJ2-5, with 7 bases identical to TRBD2. Germline V gene lookup returns CDR1 DFQATT and CDR2 SNEGSKA (reference sequence). The CDR3 is 15 residues long. The CDR3 DNA follows: TGCAGTGCTGGGTCTAGCGGAGCGTACCAAGAGGCCCAGTACTTC. Translation: CSAGSSGAYQEAQYF.

This clonotype was observed at least ten times. The chain uses TRBV11-2 and TRBJ2-5; D ambiguous. V was shortened by 2 bases and J by 3 bases, with 13 bases between the two germline ends. CDR3 length equals 15 residues. The V gene's germline CDR1 is SGHAT and CDR2 FQNNGV. The CDR3 DNA follows: TGTGCCAGCAGCTTAAGTGGGATCTTGGAAGAGACCCAGTACTTC. This translates into CASSLSGILEETQYF.

This clonotype came up many times. This chain joins TRBV6-1 and TRBJ2-5, with D perhaps TRBD1 (6 bases). CDR3 length: 16 residues. The germline CDR1 and CDR2 sequences are MNHNS and SASEGT. The germline V and J ends were trimmed by 7 bases and 3 bases, with 21 bases remaining between them. The DNA of the CDR3 is TGTGCCAGCAAGTCCCCCCGTGGCAGGGGAGAAGAGACCCAGTACTTC. As protein: CASKSPRGRGEETQYF.

This clonotype has at least ten counts. V is TRBV29-1 and J is TRBJ2-5, with D possibly being TRBD1 or TRBD2 (5 bases each). The CDR3 has 14 amino acids. From germline, CDR1 is SQVTM and CDR2 ANQGSEA. The V and J ends lost 5 bases and 3 bases respectively, with 16 bases between them. The CDR3 protein is CSVRGGLGKETQYF. DNA of the CDR3: TGCAGCGTTCGTGGGGGATTGGGAAAAGAGACCCAGTACTTC. Supplemented by reference TRBV29-1 and TRBJ2-5, the full variable domain reads SAVISQKPSRDICQRGTSLTIQCQVDSQVTMMFWYRQQPGQSLTLIATANQGSEATYESGFVIDKFPISRPNLTFSTLTVSNMSPEDSSIYLCSVRGGLGKETQYFGPGTRLLVL.

This clonotype was counted ten times or more. This chain links TRBV28 with TRBJ2-7; D ambiguous. V lost 5 bases and J 2 bases, leaving 16 bases between the germline ends. The CDR3 is 15 amino acids. In germline, CDR1 is MDHEN, CDR2 SYDVKM. CDR3 sequence: CASSEVALGTYEQYF. The CDR3 bases are TGTGCCAGCAGTGAAGTGGCTTTGGGGACCTACGAGCAGTACTTC. Complete variable domain (other parts from reference TRBV28 and TRBJ2-7): DVKVTQSSRYLVKRTGEKVFLECVQDMDHENMFWYRQDPGLGLRLIYFSYDVKMKEKGDIPEGYSVSREKKERFSLILESASTNQTSMYLCASSEVALGTYEQYFGPGTRLTVT.

This clonotype appeared many times. The chain is built from TRBV6-2 or TRBV6-3 and TRBJ2-2; no clear D gene. The length of the CDR3 is 13 residues. Trimming took 6 bases from V and 7 from J, leaving 12 bases between them. Germline V gene lookup returns CDR1 MNHEY and CDR2 SVGEGT. In DNA, the CDR3 is TGTGCCAGCAGAACCCCGGCCGGCGGGGAGCTGTTTTTT. This gives the protein CASRTPAGGELFF.

This clonotype was seen at least ten times. The V and J genes are TRBV28 and TRBJ2-7, with D perhaps matching TRBD1 (6 bases). V lost 7 bases to trimming and J lost 4 bases, with 17 bases between them. Germline V gene sequence: CDR1 MDHEN, CDR2 SYDVKM. This CDR3 spans 14 amino acids. CDR3: CASKLGQRSYEQYF. CDR3 DNA: TGTGCCAGCAAGTTAGGACAGCGTAGTTACGAGCAGTACTTC.

This clonotype has a count of ten or more. The chain links TRBV27 to TRBJ1-2; D gene ambiguous. This CDR3 comprises 14 residues. The V gene's germline CDR1 is MNHEY and CDR2 SMNVEV (reference sequence). Deletions cut 5 bases from V and 0 bases from J, with 10 bases between. CDR3 DNA sequence: TGTGCCAGCAGTCCACACCAAGCTAACTATGGCTACACCTTC. It is translated as CASSPHQANYGYTF.

This clonotype has at least ten counts. The chain employs TRBV27 and TRBJ1-2; D is undetermined. This CDR3 has 11 residues. Germline CDR1 is MNHEY and CDR2 is SMNVEV (reference sequence). V lost 10 bases and J lost 8, with 14 bases in between. CDR3 sequence reads: CAILTARGYTF. The DNA for the CDR3 is TGTGCCATCCTAACCGCCCGGGGCTACACCTTC.

In this sample, this clonotype turned up many times. This chain uses TRBV24-1 with TRBJ2-5, with 10 bases lining up with TRBD2. The trim removed 10 bases at V and 4 bases at J, leaving 8 bases unmatched. The CDR3 is 14 amino acids. The germline CDR1 and CDR2 sequences are KGHDR and SFDVKD. DNA of the CDR3: TGTGCCACTGCCCCCGCTAGCGGGAGAGAGACCCAGTACTTC. It codes for CATAPASGRETQYF.